A single sample gave rise to the 14 T cell receptor beta chains below, sequenced in a study of blood T cell repertoires in COVID-19. Profiled with immunoSEQ multiplex PCR; TCRdb holds only in-frame clones, not every one. The sample lists fewer than 90,000 clones; around 90% were seen once. Sequencing input: peripheral blood. The receptors were gathered from a human donor in a cohort sampled during active COVID-19.

This clone was seen a handful of times. The J gene is TRBJ2-7, the V gene TRBV29-1, with D hard to call. Germline lookup yields CDR1 SQVTM and CDR2 ANQGSEA. V was cut by 6 bases and J by 4 bases, with 7 bases left in between. This CDR3 comprises 10 residues. In nucleotides, the CDR3 is TGCAGCGTCCGAGAGTACGAGCAGTACTTC. Encoded protein: CSVREYEQYF.

On this clone itself: The sample contains more than one DNA sequence encoding this CDR3. This chain joins TRBV5-1 and TRBJ2-1, with 8 bases lining up with TRBD1. Trimming at V came to 4 bases and at J to 1 base, leaving 4 bases not matched to a gene. The CDR3 sequence is 15 residues long. CDR1 and CDR2 (germline): SGHRS, YFSETQ. The CDR3: CASSLGQGSYNEQFF. The DNA of the CDR3 is TGCGCCAGCAGCCTCGGACAGGGATCCTACAATGAGCAGTTCTTC.

The chain has TRBV12-5 and TRBJ1-2; tentatively, D is TRBD1 (5 bases). CDR1 is LGHNT, CDR2 FRNRAP, per germline. Trimming removed 6 bases from V and 3 bases from J, with 11 bases in between. This CDR3 is built from 13 residues. CDR3 in DNA: TGTGCTAGTGGCCCGGACATTTACTATGGCTACACCTTC. Protein product: CASGPDIYYGYTF.

This clone was observed a few times. The gene calls are TRBV28 and TRBJ2-2, with 7 bases identical to TRBD1. This CDR3 region has 17 residues. CDR1 is MDHEN and CDR2 is SYDVKM in the germline V gene. The V and J ends lost 5 bases and 4 bases, in that order; junction bases with no gene match: 13. CDR3: CASSQSTGKRGTGELFF. Here the CDR3 DNA reads TGTGCCAGCAGTCAATCGACAGGGAAACGGGGCACCGGGGAGCTGTTTTTT.

This chain connects TRBV6-4 to TRBJ1-2; 7 bases line up with TRBD1. The CDR3 is 13 residues long. V was pared by 6 bases and J by 8 bases, with 9 bases of the junction left unmatched. Looked up from germline, CDR1 is MRHNA and CDR2 is SNTAGT. Written as DNA, the CDR3 is TGTGCCAGCAGCAACGACAGGGTTGGAGGCTACACCTTC. Amino acid sequence: CASSNDRVGGYTF.

This clone was recorded once. V is TRBV29-1 and J is TRBJ1-1; D is undetermined. Trimming removed 0 bases from V and 0 bases from J, with 5 bases in between. There are 13 residues in the CDR3. Per the germline V gene, CDR1 is SQVTM and CDR2 is ANQGSEA. CDR3 in amino acids: CSVEDQMNTEAFF. The DNA for the CDR3 is TGCAGCGTTGAAGATCAGATGAACACTGAAGCTTTCTTT. Together with reference TRBV29-1 and TRBJ1-1, the CDR3 gives the full variable domain: SAVISQKPSRDICQRGTSLTIQCQVDSQVTMMFWYRQQPGQSLTLIATANQGSEATYESGFVIDKFPISRPNLTFSTLTVSNMSPEDSSIYLCSVEDQMNTEAFFGQGTRLTVV.

The V and J genes are TRBV28 and TRBJ2-5, with D tentatively TRBD1 (6 bases). V was pared by 1 base and J by 5 bases, with 11 bases between. Germline V lookup: CDR1 MDHEN, CDR2 SYDVKM. CDR3 size: 14 residues. The CDR3 DNA sequence: TGTGCCAGCAGTTTATCCCGTAGGGGGGAGACCCAGTACTTC. This codes for CASSLSRRGETQYF. Combining the CDR3 with reference TRBV28 and TRBJ2-5 gives the whole variable domain DVKVTQSSRYLVKRTGEKVFLECVQDMDHENMFWYRQDPGLGLRLIYFSYDVKMKEKGDIPEGYSVSREKKERFSLILESASTNQTSMYLCASSLSRRGETQYFGPGTRLLVL.

V is TRBV2 and J is TRBJ2-7, with 7 positions matching TRBD2. This CDR3 contains 16 residues. With 5 bases clipped from V and 2 bases from J, the junction kept 12 bases outside the gene matches. Germline V lookup: CDR1 SNHLY, CDR2 FYNNEI. CDR3 nucleotide sequence: TGTGCCAGCAGTTCGGCGGGGACTACAGAGACCTACGAGCAGTACTTC. Its translation: CASSSAGTTETYEQYF.

This clone has only one observation. The rearrangement uses TRBV27 and TRBJ2-3; no clear D. This CDR3 is 9 amino acids long. V dropped 8 bases and J dropped 7 bases, with 4 bases sitting between them. CDR1 MNHEY and CDR2 SMNVEV come from the germline V gene (reference sequence). The CDR3 sequence is CASGHTQYF. The DNA of the CDR3 is TGTGCCAGCGGCCATACGCAGTATTTT.

This chain connects TRBV6-5 to TRBJ2-7, with D perhaps matching TRBD2 (6 bases). Germline values: CDR1 MNHEY, CDR2 SVGAGI. This CDR3 spans 15 amino acids. Trimming left V 2 bases short and J 0 bases short, with 11 bases between. CDR3 bases: TGTGCCAGCAGTTACAGCGGGCTGGGCTCCTACGAGCAGTACTTC. This translates into CASSYSGLGSYEQYF.

The V and J genes are TRBV19 and TRBJ2-1; 7 positions match TRBD1. The CDR3 is 15 amino acids. In germline, CDR1 is LNHDA, CDR2 SQIVND (reference sequence). The J segment lost 8 bases and the V segment lost 1 base, leaving 8 bases of the junction unmatched. The CDR3 nucleotides are TGTGCCAGTAGTATAGGACAGGGTTTATACCATGAGCAGTTCTTC. This gives the protein CASSIGQGLYHEQFF.

V gene TRBV29-1 combines with J gene TRBJ1-1, with D maybe TRBD1 (6 bases). The CDR3 consists of 13 residues. The germline CDR1 and CDR2 sequences are SQVTM and ANQGSEA. V was shortened by 3 bases and J by 4 bases, with 12 bases between the two germline ends. CDR3 bases: TGCAGCGTTGACGGGGGGCGCGGCACTGAAGCTTTCTTT. This codes for CSVDGGRGTEAFF.

This clone was seen only a few times. This chain uses TRBV27 with TRBJ2-3; D ambiguous. V gave up 6 bases and J gave up 0 bases, with 16 bases separating them. This CDR3 contains 16 residues. CDR1 is MNHEY, CDR2 SMNVEV, per germline (reference sequence). The CDR3 DNA follows: TGTGCCAGCAGCCTAGAACCTCTCTCTAGCACAGATACGCAGTATTTT. Translating it yields CASSLEPLSSTDTQYF.

The rearrangement joins TRBV2 to TRBJ2-2; no firm D call. Trimming cost V 4 bases and J 6 bases, with 6 bases left between them. This CDR3 spans 12 amino acids. The germline V gene has CDR1 SNHLY and CDR2 FYNNEI. The CDR3, as DNA: TGTGCCAGCAGTGTTGGCCCCGGGGAGCTGTTTTTT. It encodes CASSVGPGELFF.